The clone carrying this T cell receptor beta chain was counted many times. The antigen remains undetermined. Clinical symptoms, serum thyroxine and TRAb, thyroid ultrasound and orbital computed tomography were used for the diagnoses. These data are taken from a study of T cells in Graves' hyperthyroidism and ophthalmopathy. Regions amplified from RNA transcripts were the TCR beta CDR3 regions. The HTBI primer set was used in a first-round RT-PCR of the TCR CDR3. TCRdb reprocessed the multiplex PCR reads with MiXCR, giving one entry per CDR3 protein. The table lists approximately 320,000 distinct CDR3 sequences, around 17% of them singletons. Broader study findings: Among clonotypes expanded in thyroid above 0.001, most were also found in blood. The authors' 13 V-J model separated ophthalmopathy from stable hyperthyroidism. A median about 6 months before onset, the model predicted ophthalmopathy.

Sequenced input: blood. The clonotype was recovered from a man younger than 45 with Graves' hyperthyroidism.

CDR3 in amino acids: CASGLSGWNQPQHF. The DNA of the CDR3 is TGTGCTAGTGGTTTGTCGGGGTGGAATCAGCCCCAGCATTTT. This rearrangement joins TRBV12-5 to TRBJ1-5; D remains ambiguous. The CDR3 length is 14 residues. V gave up 2 bases and J gave up 4 bases, with 9 bases separating them. The germline V gene encodes CDR1 LGHNT and CDR2 FRNRAP.